This passage covers 21 T cell receptor beta chains from one sample sequenced in a study of cytomegalovirus exposure and HLA in healthy donors. PCR was performed using 60 Vbeta and 13 Jbeta primers. Generated by immunoSEQ multiplex PCR, the TCRdb table keeps only in-frame clones and is missing some. The sample gives 140,000 or so clones, over 80% of which show up once; under 3.5% is in the top ten. Input material: PBMCs. The receptors originated from a woman under 40 in good health and CMV-seronegative.

V is TRBV6-1 and J is TRBJ1-2; D might be TRBD1 (5 bases). V was shortened by 7 bases and J by 2 bases, with 11 bases between the two germline ends. Germline assignment: CDR1 MNHNS and CDR2 SASEGT. The length of the CDR3 is 13 residues. The CDR3 is CASTTTGNYGYTF. In DNA form, the CDR3 reads TGTGCCAGCACTACTACAGGCAACTATGGCTACACCTTC.

The rearrangement links TRBV4-2 to TRBJ1-2; possibly TRBD1 for D (5 bases). CDR3 length: 15 residues. From germline, CDR1 is LGHNA and CDR2 YNFKEQ. V was clipped by 1 base and J by 4 bases, with 13 bases between them. This CDR3 is CASSQVLGGLYGYTF. DNA for the CDR3: TGTGCCAGCAGCCAAGTCCTGGGGGGTCTCTATGGCTACACCTTC.

The V call is TRBV4-1, the J call TRBJ1-1; possible D gene TRBD1, 5 bases. CDR1 MGHRA and CDR2 YSYEKL come from the germline V gene. V lost 1 base and J lost 2, with 11 bases in between. This CDR3 has 15 residues. The CDR3 coding sequence is TGCGCCAGCAGCCAAGGATCCAGGGATAACACTGAAGCTTTCTTT. Translating it yields CASSQGSRDNTEAFF.

The chain uses TRBV29-1 and TRBJ2-5; 7 bases align to TRBD2. The CDR3 length is 13 residues. Unmatched junction bases numbered 4, after V lost 4 bases and J lost 2 bases. Per germline, CDR1 SQVTM and CDR2 ANQGSEA. The CDR3 spells CSVGLGGQETQYF. The CDR3 nucleotides read TGCAGCGTTGGGTTGGGAGGGCAAGAGACCCAGTACTTC.

The chain employs TRBV18 and TRBJ1-2; no clear D gene. The ends were cut back, 2 bases at V and 4 bases at J, with 11 bases in the middle. The germline CDR1 and CDR2 sequences are KGHSH and LQKENI. The CDR3 is 14 residues long. CDR3 residues: CASSPAGQRYGYTF. CDR3 sequence (DNA): TGTGCCAGCTCACCAGCGGGCCAACGCTATGGCTACACCTTC.

This clone was picked up a small number of times. The chain links TRBV6-6 to TRBJ1-5; no definite D call. The V end was cut by 8 bases, the J end by 3 bases, with 11 bases between. The CDR3 loop spans 13 amino acids. The V gene's germline CDR1 is MNHNY and CDR2 SVGAGI (reference sequence). The CDR3 sequence is CASEAILNQPQHF. The CDR3, as DNA: TGTGCCAGCGAGGCTATCCTCAATCAGCCCCAGCATTTT.

V is TRBV18 and J is TRBJ2-5, with 13 bases identical to TRBD2. CDR3 length equals 16 residues. The trim removed 2 bases at V and 6 bases at J, leaving 6 bases unmatched. The germline V gene encodes CDR1 KGHSH and CDR2 LQKENI. DNA for the CDR3: TGTGCCAGCTCACCAGAACTAGCGGGAGGGACGCAGACCCAGTACTTC. Translating it yields CASSPELAGGTQTQYF.

V is TRBV7-9 and J is TRBJ2-5; TRBD2 aligns across 8 bases. Trimming took 5 bases from V and 4 from J; bases not matched to a gene: 6. Germline loops: CDR1 SEHNR, CDR2 FQNEAQ (reference sequence). The CDR3 loop spans 14 amino acids. DNA of the CDR3: TGTGCCAGCAGCCCGGGAGGGTGGGGAGAGACCCAGTACTTC. This encodes CASSPGGWGETQYF.

The gene calls are TRBV29-1 and TRBJ1-2; D remains ambiguous. V shed 3 bases and J shed 2 bases, with 7 bases lying between them. This CDR3 spans 12 amino acids. Germline CDR1 is SQVTM and CDR2 is ANQGSEA. CDR3 region: CSVEAVNYGYTF. The CDR3 DNA reads as TGCAGCGTTGAGGCAGTAAACTATGGCTACACCTTC.

This chain links TRBV7-2 with TRBJ2-5, with TRBD2 as a possible D gene (6 bases). The CDR3 is 16 residues long. CDR1 and CDR2 (germline): SGHTA, FQGNSA. Trimming left V 4 bases short and J 1 base short, with 16 bases between. The CDR3 spells CASSSGRRVLQETQYF. CDR3 nucleotide sequence: TGTGCCAGCAGCTCAGGACGGAGGGTCCTCCAAGAGACCCAGTACTTC.

The J gene is TRBJ2-7, the V gene TRBV4-1, with 9 bases fitting TRBD1. The CDR3 spans 12 residues. The V and J ends lost 2 bases and 11 bases, in that order; junction bases with no gene match: 4. The germline CDR1 and CDR2 sequences are MGHRA and YSYEKL. The DNA for the CDR3 is TGCGCCAGCAGCCAAACCGGGACAGGGAAGTACTTC. This codes for CASSQTGTGKYF.

The CDR3, as DNA: TGCGCCAGCAGCCGTGGGGGGGTAGGGTCACCCCTCCACTTT. Translation gives CASSRGGVGSPLHF. The chain uses TRBV5-1 and TRBJ1-6, with a possible D match to TRBD1 (5 bases). There are 14 residues in the CDR3. Germline CDR1 and CDR2: SGHRS and YFSETQ. V lost 4 bases to trimming and J lost 10 bases, with 15 bases between them.

The chain employs TRBV28 and TRBJ1-5; D gene unclear. The V gene's germline CDR1 is MDHEN and CDR2 SYDVKM. The V end lost 8 bases, the J end lost 2 bases, and 16 bases lay between the germline ends. The CDR3 totals 15 residues. CDR3 sequence reads: CASSLRGLGNQPQHF. CDR3 coding DNA: TGTGCCAGCTCTCTTCGGGGTTTGGGCAATCAGCCCCAGCATTTT.

The chain uses TRBV7-6 and TRBJ1-6; D is possibly TRBD1 (6 bases). The CDR3 runs 14 residues. Trimming removed 1 base from V and 7 bases from J, with 8 bases in between. In germline, CDR1 is SGHVS, CDR2 FNYEAQ. As DNA, the CDR3 is TGTGCCAGCAGCTTAGTTACAGGGAATTCACCCCTCCACTTT. Residues: CASSLVTGNSPLHF.

The chain combines TRBV10-3 with TRBJ1-2; D unresolved. V lost 1 base, J lost 2 bases, and 8 bases lay in between. CDR1 and CDR2 (germline): ENHRY, SYGVKD. The CDR3 totals 14 residues. The CDR3 reads CAISEFQKNYGYTF. The CDR3 region has the DNA TGTGCCATCAGTGAGTTTCAGAAAAACTATGGCTACACCTTC.

A single count supports this clone. J is TRBJ2-1 and V is TRBV9, with D tentatively TRBD2 (5 bases). Trimming left V 0 bases short and J 4 bases short, with 17 bases between. The CDR3 totals 17 residues. Germline V lookup: CDR1 SGDLS, CDR2 YYNGEE. DNA for the CDR3: TGTGCCAGCAGCGTAGCCCTTTTGGGAGCCGAGTACAATGAGCAGTTCTTC. It yields the protein CASSVALLGAEYNEQFF.

This chain joins TRBV6-1 and TRBJ2-3; TRBD2 is a possible D gene (5 bases). The germline gives CDR1 MNHNS, CDR2 SASEGT. The CDR3 loop spans 15 amino acids. V was pared by 3 bases and J by 6 bases, with 16 bases between. The CDR3 loop is CASSEARWVADTQYF. CDR3 nucleotides: TGTGCCAGCAGTGAGGCCCGGTGGGTAGCGGATACGCAGTATTTT.

The rearrangement links TRBV11-2 to TRBJ1-6, with 9 positions matching TRBD1. Trimming removed 5 bases from V and 7 bases from J; junction bases left unmatched: 9. CDR3 length equals 16 residues. Germline CDR1 SGHAT, CDR2 FQNNGV. The CDR3 DNA reads TGTGCCAGCAGCGGACCGGGACAGGGACCGAATTCACCCCTCCACTTT. Amino acid sequence: CASSGPGQGPNSPLHF.

Only one count was recorded for this clone. The genes are TRBV19 and TRBJ1-5, with 7 bases that match TRBD1. The CDR3 covers 13 residues. Germline V CDR1 and CDR2: LNHDA, SQIVND (reference sequence). V was pared by 5 bases and J by 5 bases, with 3 bases of the junction left unmatched. Written as DNA, the CDR3 is TGTGCCAGTAGTCGACAGGGCGATCAGCCCCAGCATTTT. Its protein product is CASSRQGDQPQHF.

This rearrangement joins TRBV6-1 to TRBJ1-2, with TRBD1 matching 9 bases. The CDR3 is 12 amino acids. Trimming took 11 bases from V and 9 from J; bases not matched to a gene: 10. Germline values: CDR1 MNHNS, CDR2 SASEGT. DNA of the CDR3: TGTGCCGGAGGACAGGGGATGGTTAGCTACACCTTC. Its protein is CAGGQGMVSYTF.

The genes are TRBV11-2 and TRBJ2-7; TRBD1 matches 11 bases. The germline CDR1 and CDR2 sequences are SGHAT and FQNNGV. Losses at the gene ends were 3 bases for V and 4 bases for J; bases not matched to a gene: 2. The CDR3 length is 14 residues. The CDR3 nucleotides are TGTGCCAGCAGCTTCCGGGACAGGGGGTACGAGCAGTACTTC. It encodes CASSFRDRGYEQYF.